What follows are 19 T cell receptor beta chains derived from one specimen sequenced in a study of sequential checkpoint blockade in melanoma. Here immunoSEQ multiplex PCR was the method, and the copy in TCRdb shows in-frame clones only, minus some. The sample includes tens of thousands of clones, around two thirds seen only once; the top ten take 15% to 20%. Treatment of the sample: randomized to nivolumab then ipilimumab (arm A) or the reverse (arm B). The input for sequencing was CD8+ T cells sorted from blood (inferred from file names), taken from a patient given nivolumab and ipilimumab in sequence. The receptors were gathered from a human donor with melanoma.

This sequence joins TRBV28 and TRBJ1-1; 8 positions match TRBD1. V trimming: 11 bases; J trimming: 5 bases; junction bases outside the gene matches: 10. Per the germline V gene, CDR1 is MDHEN and CDR2 is SYDVKM. The CDR3 is 13 residues long. CDR3 loop: CAAVGRGRTEAFF. The CDR3 region has the DNA TGTGCCGCGGTGGGCAGGGGGCGTACTGAAGCTTTCTTT. The full variable domain, rest sourced from reference TRBV28 and TRBJ1-1, is DVKVTQSSRYLVKRTGEKVFLECVQDMDHENMFWYRQDPGLGLRLIYFSYDVKMKEKGDIPEGYSVSREKKERFSLILESASTNQTSMYLCAAVGRGRTEAFFGQGTRLTVV.

This chain joins TRBV4-2 and TRBJ2-3; D ambiguous. Germline-derived CDR1 and CDR2 are LGHNA and YNFKEQ. CDR3 length: 15 residues. V lost 3 bases to trimming and J lost 2 bases, with 12 bases between them. CDR3 loop: CASSQRKSDTDTQYF. The CDR3 bases are TGTGCCAGCAGCCAGAGAAAGAGCGACACAGATACGCAGTATTTT.

The chain has TRBV7-9 and TRBJ2-3; D may be TRBD1 (6 bases). The germline V and J ends were trimmed by 5 bases and 0 bases, with 12 bases remaining between them. Germline loops: CDR1 SEHNR, CDR2 FQNEAQ (reference sequence). The CDR3 is 15 amino acids. In DNA form, the CDR3 reads TGTGCCAGCAGCCCAGGGGCGGGCAGCACAGATACGCAGTATTTT. Its protein is CASSPGAGSTDTQYF. The full variable domain, rest sourced from reference TRBV7-9 and TRBJ2-3, is DTGVSQNPRHKITKRGQNVTFRCDPISEHNRLYWYRQTLGQGPEFLTYFQNEAQLEKSRLLSDRFSAERPKGSFSTLEIQRTEQGDSAMYLCASSPGAGSTDTQYFGPGTRLTVL.

The gene calls are TRBV6-1 and TRBJ1-1; 7 nucleotides align to TRBD1. This CDR3 region has 14 residues. V lost 7 bases to trimming and J lost 6 bases; unmatched junction nucleotides: 11. Germline CDR1 MNHNS, CDR2 SASEGT. CDR3 DNA: TGTGCCAGCATATATAGGGGGCGATGGGCTGAAGCTTTCTTT. Translation: CASIYRGRWAEAFF.

A note on this clone: The same CDR3 also results from other DNA sequences found in this sample. The gene calls are TRBV27 and TRBJ2-1, with D tentatively TRBD2 (7 bases). The ends were cut back, 3 bases at V and 12 bases at J, with 21 bases in the middle. CDR3 length: 15 amino acids. Germline-derived CDR1 and CDR2 are MNHEY and SMNVEV (reference sequence). The CDR3: CASSLGGGAYSGQFF. In nucleotides, the CDR3 is TGTGCCAGCAGTTTGGGTGGGGGGGCATACTCTGGGCAGTTCTTC.

This clone has just a few counts. The rearrangement uses TRBV5-1 and TRBJ2-3, with D possibly being TRBD1 (5 bases). Trimming removed 4 bases from V and 0 bases from J, with 21 bases in between. The germline gives CDR1 SGHRS, CDR2 YFSETQ. The CDR3 has 18 amino acids. The chain's CDR3 is CASSRNPTVTTSTDTQYF. The CDR3 nucleotides are TGCGCCAGCAGCCGAAACCCGACAGTCACTACTAGCACAGATACGCAGTATTTT.

CDR3 residues: CASSSGSNEQFF. CDR3 coding DNA: TGTGCCAGCAGTTCAGGGTCCAATGAGCAGTTCTTC. The V and J genes are TRBV28 and TRBJ2-1, with D perhaps matching TRBD1 (5 bases). The germline CDR1 and CDR2 sequences are MDHEN and SYDVKM. Between the trimmed V and J ends, which lost 4 bases and 6 bases, there was a span of 7 bases. This CDR3 region has 12 residues.

The genes are TRBV9 and TRBJ1-2; D uncertain. CDR3 length: 11 amino acids. V shed 0 bases and J shed 8 bases, with 5 bases lying between them. Germline assignment: CDR1 SGDLS and CDR2 YYNGEE. The CDR3 DNA reads as TGTGCCAGCAGCGTAGATGGCGGCTACACCTTC. It yields the protein CASSVDGGYTF.

CDR3 in amino acids: CASSQDGLGSRNTGELFF. The CDR3 nucleotides are TGCGCCAGCAGCCAAGATGGTCTGGGGAGTCGGAACACCGGGGAGCTGTTTTTT. The J gene is TRBJ2-2, the V gene TRBV4-3; D is possibly TRBD2 (5 bases). Per germline, CDR1 LGHNA and CDR2 YSLEER. Deletions cut 0 bases from V and 1 base from J, with 15 bases between. This CDR3 is built from 18 residues.

V gene TRBV6-5 combines with J gene TRBJ1-5; tentatively, D is TRBD1 (6 bases). Trimming left V 5 bases short and J 8 bases short, with 16 bases between. From germline, CDR1 is MNHEY and CDR2 SVGAGI. CDR3 size: 14 residues. The CDR3 here is CASSPNRVNEPQHF. The CDR3, as DNA: TGTGCCAGCAGTCCCAACAGGGTTAACGAGCCCCAGCATTTT.

This clone was observed a single time. It is likely a read error: a sequence one base away is far more abundant. This likely comes from a read error, as the CDR3 has no conserved phenylalanine or tryptophan at its end. V and J are TRBV10-3 and TRBJ1-6; TRBD1 is a possible D gene (5 bases). V lost 4 bases, J lost 7 bases, and 11 bases lay in between. Germline loops: CDR1 ENHRY, CDR2 SYGVKD. This CDR3 contains 14 residues. The CDR3 nucleotides are TGTGCCATCAGTGCCAGCCCAGGGAATTCACCCCTCCACCTT. It is translated as CAISASPGNSPLHL.

Here the CDR3 reads CASSRTGGEDPSYEQYF. CDR3 nucleotides: TGTGCCAGCAGCCGTACAGGGGGCGAGGACCCCTCCTACGAGCAGTACTTC. This chain joins TRBV14 and TRBJ2-7; 9 bases are a match to TRBD1. CDR1 is SGHDN and CDR2 is FVKESK in the germline V gene. This CDR3 has 17 residues. With V trimmed by 4 bases and J by 0 bases, 10 bases remained unmatched.

This clone was observed a few times. The chain has TRBV5-5 and TRBJ2-1, with D possibly TRBD2 on 6 matching bases. The germline gives CDR1 SGHKS, CDR2 YYEKEE (reference sequence). The V end was cut by 4 bases, the J end by 4 bases, with 15 bases between. The CDR3 is 15 residues long. The CDR3 here is CASSVGRAGYNEQFF. DNA of the CDR3: TGTGCCAGCAGCGTAGGCCGTGCGGGGTACAATGAGCAGTTCTTC. Looking up the rest from reference TRBV5-5 and TRBJ2-1 gives the full variable domain: DAGVTQSPTHLIKTRGQQVTLRCSPISGHKSVSWYQQVLGQGPQFIFQYYEKEERGRGNFPDRFSARQFPNYSSELNVNALLLGDSALYLCASSVGRAGYNEQFFGPGTRLTVL.

V is TRBV4-2 and J is TRBJ2-7; D is perhaps TRBD1 (6 bases). V shed 5 bases and J shed 3 bases, with 11 bases lying between them. The CDR3 is made up of 13 amino acids. Germline V gene sequence: CDR1 LGHNA, CDR2 YNFKEQ. The CDR3 bases are TGTGCCAGCAGCGCACAGGGCGGCTACGAGCAGTACTTC. This codes for CASSAQGGYEQYF.

This clone has a handful of counts. The J gene is TRBJ1-1, the V gene TRBV2; TRBD1 matches 8 bases. This CDR3 has 12 residues. Germline-derived CDR1 and CDR2 are SNHLY and FYNNEI. Losses at the gene ends were 6 bases for V and 7 bases for J; bases not matched to a gene: 4. In nucleotides, the CDR3 is TGTGCCAGCAGCGGGGGACAGGATGAAGCTTTCTTT. Translated, it gives CASSGGQDEAFF.

The chain recombines TRBV4-2 with TRBJ2-7; D may be TRBD2 (6 bases). Germline CDR1 and CDR2: LGHNA and YNFKEQ. CDR3 length: 15 residues. The V and J ends lost 3 bases and 3 bases respectively, with 15 bases between them. CDR3 in amino acids: CASSQEWSGHYEQYF. CDR3 nucleotide sequence: TGTGCCAGCAGCCAGGAGTGGAGCGGGCACTACGAGCAGTACTTC.

The chain carries TRBV11-2 and TRBJ1-4, with a possible D match to TRBD1 (6 bases). V lost 1 base to trimming and J lost 1 base, with 13 bases between them. Germline CDR1 reads SGHAT; CDR2 reads FQNNGV. CDR3 size: 17 residues. The CDR3 DNA reads as TGTGCCAGCAGCTTAGGCCCAGGGGAGGGAACTAATGAAAAACTGTTTTTT. Residues: CASSLGPGEGTNEKLFF.

The chain carries TRBV15 and TRBJ1-5; tentative D call: TRBD1 (5 bases). The CDR3 length is 16 residues. Germline CDR1 reads LNHNV; CDR2 reads YYDKDF (reference sequence). Deletions cut 5 bases from V and 3 bases from J, with 17 bases between. The CDR3: CATSAAWDLDNQPQHF. CDR3 coding DNA: TGTGCCACCAGCGCAGCCTGGGACTTGGACAATCAGCCCCAGCATTTT. Variable domain in full (rest from reference TRBV15 and TRBJ1-5): DAMVIQNPRYQVTQFGKPVTLSCSQTLNHNVMYWYQQKSSQAPKLLFHYYDKDFNNEADTPDNFQSRRPNTSFCFLDIRSPGLGDTAMYLCATSAAWDLDNQPQHFGDGTRLSIL.

V gene TRBV29-1 combines with J gene TRBJ1-2; 9 nucleotides match TRBD1. Germline CDR1 reads SQVTM; CDR2 reads ANQGSEA. The CDR3 totals 13 residues. The trim removed 4 bases at V and 3 bases at J, leaving 3 bases unmatched. CDR3 sequence: CSVAQGADYGYTF. The CDR3, as DNA: TGCAGCGTTGCACAGGGGGCCGACTATGGCTACACCTTC.